Following are 8 T cell receptor beta chains from one sample sequenced in a study of blood T cell repertoires in COVID-19. Using immunoSEQ multiplex PCR, the repertoire was profiled, and TCRdb retains in-frame clones only, with some absent. Found here are under 100,000 clones, about four fifths of them singletons; the top ten hold about 10%. Material: peripheral blood. Receptor source: a man aged 55 to 70 with acute or convalescent COVID-19.

This chain uses TRBV3-1 (or the pseudogene TRBV3-2) with TRBJ2-7; 16 nucleotides line up with TRBD2. V shed 1 base, J shed 0 bases, and the junction held 18 bases outside the gene matches. The germline V gene encodes CDR1 LGHDT and CDR2 YNNKEL (reference sequence). The CDR3 extends over 23 amino acids. The CDR3 sequence is CASSQAAGTSGRVAEGSSYEQYF. In nucleotides, the CDR3 is TGTGCCAGCAGCCAAGCCGCCGGGACTAGCGGGAGGGTCGCCGAGGGAAGCTCCTACGAGCAGTACTTC.

This rearrangement joins TRBV5-1 to TRBJ2-7; possible D gene TRBD2, 5 bases. Germline V gene sequence: CDR1 SGHRS, CDR2 YFSETQ. This CDR3 is 15 amino acids long. V shed 4 bases and J shed 0 bases, with 14 bases lying between them. The CDR3 nucleotides are TGCGCCAGCAGCACCTCAGCGGTGAGCTCCTACGAGCAGTACTTC. Translated, it gives CASSTSAVSSYEQYF. Based on the CDR3 plus reference TRBV5-1 and TRBJ2-7, the full variable domain is KAGVTQTPRYLIKTRGQQVTLSCSPISGHRSVSWYQQTPGQGLQFLFEYFSETQRNKGNFPGRFSGRQFSNSRSEMNVSTLELGDSALYLCASSTSAVSSYEQYFGPGTRLTVT.

The chain uses TRBV3-1 (or the pseudogene TRBV3-2) and TRBJ1-1; 10 positions agree with TRBD1. This CDR3 contains 15 residues. Germline lookup yields CDR1 LGHDT and CDR2 YNNKEL (reference sequence). V shed 4 bases and J 1 base; nucleotides not matched to a gene: 3. In DNA, the CDR3 is TGTGCCAGCAGCCCGCGGACAGGGGGGAACACTGAAGCTTTCTTT. It specifies CASSPRTGGNTEAFF.

J is TRBJ2-3 and V is TRBV29-1; TRBD2 matches at 8 bases. This CDR3 has 15 residues. The V segment lost 5 bases and the J segment 2 bases; nucleotides outside the gene matches: 9. The V gene's germline CDR1 is SQVTM and CDR2 ANQGSEA. The CDR3 DNA reads TGCAGCGTTCCTCGAGCGGGGGCCACCACAGATACGCAGTATTTT. Its translation is CSVPRAGATTDTQYF.

This rearrangement joins TRBV6-5 to TRBJ2-3; TRBD2 is a possible D gene (7 bases). Trimming stripped 11 bases from V and 2 bases from J, with 14 bases between. CDR1 is MNHEY and CDR2 is SVGAGI in the germline V gene. The CDR3 extends over 13 amino acids. CDR3 loop: CAAGDTYTDTQYF. CDR3 bases: TGTGCCGCGGGGGACACCTACACAGATACGCAGTATTTT.

The chain combines TRBV6-5 with TRBJ2-3; the match to TRBD2 covers 7 bases. Per the germline V gene, CDR1 is MNHEY and CDR2 is SVGAGI. The V gene end was trimmed by 0 bases and the J gene end by 9 bases; junction bases not matched to a gene: 6. The CDR3 covers 14 residues. CDR3 sequence (DNA): TGTGCCAGCAGTTACTCTGGCCTAGCGGAAACGCAGTATTTT. Its protein product is CASSYSGLAETQYF.

The rearrangement uses TRBV7-9 and TRBJ1-4; possibly TRBD1 for D (5 bases). This CDR3 comprises 14 residues. Germline V gene sequence: CDR1 SEHNR, CDR2 FQNEAQ (reference sequence). With 3 bases removed from V and 8 bases from J, the gap between germline ends came to 13 bases. CDR3 DNA: TGTGCCAGCAGCTTGGACATAGGGAAGGAAAAACTGTTTTTT. This translates into CASSLDIGKEKLFF.

The V call is TRBV18, the J call TRBJ1-6; D might be TRBD1 (5 bases). The V gene lost 4 bases and the J gene lost 0 bases, with 10 bases spanning the gap. This CDR3 spans 16 amino acids. Germline assignment: CDR1 KGHSH and CDR2 LQKENI. DNA of the CDR3: TGTGCCAGCTCACAGACAGCCAGCTCCTATAATTCACCCCTCCACTTT. This translates into CASSQTASSYNSPLHF.